This T cell receptor beta chain was observed in a study of T cells in tumors after PD-1 blockade (dated by TCRdb to the late 2010s). As for the study more broadly: Exclusion criteria were prior checkpoint blockade, use of systemic immunosuppressants, or recent radiotherapy or other anti-cancer therapy within 4 weeks. Pembrolizumab 200 mg every 3 weeks or cemiplimab 350 mg every 2 weeks was administered to patients. Paired single-cell RNA and TCR sequencing was done in the study on site-matched tumors from patients with BCC or SCC, both before and after anti-PD-1 therapy. To compare clonotypes in blood versus tumor, bulk TCR sequencing was run on roughly 10 peripheral blood samples drawn from several patients. While on anti-PD-1 treatment, some of the patients also continued taking daily vismodegib 150 mg. On average, peripheral blood samples had some 100,000 TCR templates (range about 24,679-290,000) and 36,536 unique clonotypes. RECIST version 1.1 was used to evaluate clinical response.

The sample's time point label, decoded: before anti-PD-1 therapy. Genomic DNA extracted from tumor biopsies or peripheral blood was used for bulk TCRbeta sequencing, with input ranging from about 550 ng to 6,004 ng. Histologically proven advanced or metastatic basal or squamous cell carcinoma was present in all patients, all of whom were poor candidates for surgical resection. Of the approximately 10 patients making up the basal cell carcinoma cohort, 7 to 9 underwent bulk tumor TCR sequencing. Overall study outcomes, separate from this receptor: Roughly two fifths of the TCR clonotypes from tumors also showed up in blood, and some novel exhausted tumor clones were present in pre-treatment blood, which suggests peripheral recruitment. Where the novel T cell clones came from was not identified, and possible sources could include lymphoid organs or rare unexpanded clones inside the tumor or in the tumor periphery.

Deep TCRbeta sequencing was performed with the immunoSEQ platform. In the original analysis: For further analysis, only productive rearrangements were exported out of the immunoSEQ Analyzer. T cell phenotypes were assigned to bulk TCRbeta clonotypes by matching the clonotypes to single-cell RNA+TCR-seq clones that had the same TCRbeta sequence. Clone enrichment in tumor was computed as tumor frequency divided by PBMC frequency from bulk TCR sequencing. TCRs were sorted with GLIPH into specificity groups, meaning clusters of distinct TCRs that share CDR3 motifs and likely recognize common antigens. What TCRdb holds here is the immuneACCESS table cut down to in-frame rearrangements. Part of the clones is not present; checked against another copy, under half of the missing clones reflect an unresolved V gene, and the others are unexplained. The V and J calls and clone size come from that table; D and trimming were worked out from the DNA. This sample comprises roughly 48,000 clones, 81% of them detected only once. Roughly 4% of the sample is held by the ten biggest clonotypes.

In this sample, this clone turned up a few times. Its antigen remains unidentified. The sample holds no much larger clone one base away, and base qualities are not on file. V loses 0 bases, J loses 10 bases, and the germline ends lie 18 bases apart. CDR1 and CDR2, per the germline V gene, are MNHEY and SVGAGI. From the cysteine through the phenylalanine, the CDR3 covers 15 amino acids. The DNA shown is the 45-base CDR3, in frame from base 1. The receptor's source is a human donor with basal cell carcinoma. Recombination linked TRBV6-5 to TRBJ1-2; confidence is insufficient to name the D gene. This sample comprised PBMCs, obtained before anti-PD-1 treatment. The DNA is as follows: TGTGCCAGCAGTTACTCGAACTCGGAGGCTACACCCTACACCTTC. This translates into CASSYSNSEATPYTF.